This TCR beta chain originates from a study of blood T cell repertoires in COVID-19. Study as a whole: The analysed material was cDNA or gDNA that came from T cells, B-cell-depleted T cells, or PBMCs.

Per the authors' pipeline: Reference gene primers were amplified, and this amplification served to estimate nucleated cell counts. Clones were read by immunoSEQ multiplex PCR, and TCRdb kept only the in-frame ones, dropping some. The DNA gave D and trimming, while V, J and clone size come from that table. The table records 220,000 or so clones, 65% to 85% of them present only once. The study drew participants aged about 18 to 95 years from approximately 25 US areas. Symptom resolution, clearance, or two negative PCRs marked the recovered donors of Cohort 3. Germline V gene data show CDR1 as SGHVS and CDR2 as FNYEAQ. The CDR3 length is 16 residues. Trimming took 0 bases from V and 7 from J, leaving 13 bases between them.

This chain joins TRBV7-6 and TRBJ1-6, with TRBD1 as a possible D gene (6 bases). The sequenced sample consisted of PBMCs or T cells enriched from blood (not recorded which). The source of this sequence is a woman aged 40 to 50 who had recovered from COVID-19. The CDR3 is CASSLAPRTANSPLHF. The CDR3 bases are TGTGCCAGCAGCTTAGCGCCCCGGACAGCGAATTCACCCCTCCACTTT.